Included here is one T cell receptor (beta chain) sequence, with context. What this receptor recognizes is not known. No base quality information exists; no much larger clone differs at one position. The source of the sample is a study of control samples from healthy donors and cancer patients (TCRdb year 2020). V is shortened by 0 bases, J by 10 bases, and the region joining them spans 8 bases. Measured from the cysteine to the phenylalanine, the CDR3 is 12 residues long. The CDR3 DNA has 36 bases and is translated from base 1. The germline V gene (reference sequence) gives CDR1 as SGHNT and CDR2 as YYREEE. Library preparation was by the immunoSEQ multiplex PCR assay. This immuneACCESS table, as held by TCRdb, lists in-frame sequences with V and J called but not all clones. Of the missing ones, under half trace to an unresolved V gene in checked studies; the others have no known cause. The table for this sample lists 64,000 or so clones; under 95% of them were counted only once. About 1.5% of the sample goes to the ten largest clones.

The chain employs TRBV5-4 and TRBJ2-1, with the identity of the D gene unclear. This clonotype was obtained from a man aged 35 to 55 with colorectal cancer. Sequenced material: PBMCs. The CDR3 protein sequence reads: CASSLARREQFF. DNA sequence: TGTGCCAGCAGCTTGGCGCGGCGGGAGCAGTTCTTC.